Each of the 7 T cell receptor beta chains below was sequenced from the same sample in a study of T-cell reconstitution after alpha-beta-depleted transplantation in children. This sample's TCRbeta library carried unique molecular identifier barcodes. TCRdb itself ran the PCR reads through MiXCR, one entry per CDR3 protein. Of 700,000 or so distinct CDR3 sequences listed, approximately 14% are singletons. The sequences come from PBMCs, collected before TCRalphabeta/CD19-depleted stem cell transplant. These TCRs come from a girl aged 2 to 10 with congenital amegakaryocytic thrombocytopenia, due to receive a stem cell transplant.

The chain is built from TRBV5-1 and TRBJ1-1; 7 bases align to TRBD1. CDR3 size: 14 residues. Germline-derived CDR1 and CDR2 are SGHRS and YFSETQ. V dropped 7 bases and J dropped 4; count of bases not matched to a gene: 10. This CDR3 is CASGQGGQLTEAFF. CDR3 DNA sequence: TGCGCCAGCGGCCAGGGGGGACAACTCACTGAAGCTTTCTTT.

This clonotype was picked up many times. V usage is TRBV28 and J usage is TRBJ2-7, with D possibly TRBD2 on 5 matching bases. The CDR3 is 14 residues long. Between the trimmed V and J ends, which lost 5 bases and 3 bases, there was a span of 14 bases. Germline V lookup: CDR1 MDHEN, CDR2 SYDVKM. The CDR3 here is CASSPLATFYEQYF. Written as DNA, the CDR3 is TGTGCCAGCAGTCCCTTAGCGACCTTCTACGAGCAGTACTTC. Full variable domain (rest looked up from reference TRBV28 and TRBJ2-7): DVKVTQSSRYLVKRTGEKVFLECVQDMDHENMFWYRQDPGLGLRLIYFSYDVKMKEKGDIPEGYSVSREKKERFSLILESASTNQTSMYLCASSPLATFYEQYFGPGTRLTVT.

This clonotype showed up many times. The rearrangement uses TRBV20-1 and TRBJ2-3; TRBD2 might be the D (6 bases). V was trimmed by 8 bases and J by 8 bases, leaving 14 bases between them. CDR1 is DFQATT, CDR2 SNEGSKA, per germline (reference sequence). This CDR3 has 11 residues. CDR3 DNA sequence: TGCAGTCCGGCCTTCGGGGGTACGCAGTATTTT. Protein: CSPAFGGTQYF.

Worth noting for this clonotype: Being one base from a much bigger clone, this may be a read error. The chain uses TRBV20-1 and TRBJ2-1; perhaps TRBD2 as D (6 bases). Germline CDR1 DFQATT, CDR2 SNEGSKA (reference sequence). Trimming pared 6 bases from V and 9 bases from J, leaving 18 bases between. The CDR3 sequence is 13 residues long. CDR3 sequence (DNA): TGCAGTGCATGTTTGCGGGATGGTGCTGAGCAGTTCTTC. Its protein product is CSACLRDGAEQFF.

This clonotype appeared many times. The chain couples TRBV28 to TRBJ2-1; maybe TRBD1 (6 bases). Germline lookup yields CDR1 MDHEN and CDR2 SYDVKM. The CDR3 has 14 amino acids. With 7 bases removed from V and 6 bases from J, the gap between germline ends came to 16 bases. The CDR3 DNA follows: TGTGCCAGCATTGGGGGCAATCCAATCAATGAGCAGTTCTTC. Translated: CASIGGNPINEQFF.

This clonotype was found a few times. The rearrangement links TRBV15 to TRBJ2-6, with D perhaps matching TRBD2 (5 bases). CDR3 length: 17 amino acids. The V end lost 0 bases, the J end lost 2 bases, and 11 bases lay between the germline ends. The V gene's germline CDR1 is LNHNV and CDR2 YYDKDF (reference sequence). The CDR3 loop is CATSRDVEGTGANVLTF. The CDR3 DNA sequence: TGTGCCACCAGCAGAGATGTTGAGGGAACTGGGGCCAACGTCCTGACTTTC. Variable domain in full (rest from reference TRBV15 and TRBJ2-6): DAMVIQNPRYQVTQFGKPVTLSCSQTLNHNVMYWYQQKSSQAPKLLFHYYDKDFNNEADTPDNFQSRRPNTSFCFLDIRSPGLGDTAMYLCATSRDVEGTGANVLTFGAGSRLTVL.

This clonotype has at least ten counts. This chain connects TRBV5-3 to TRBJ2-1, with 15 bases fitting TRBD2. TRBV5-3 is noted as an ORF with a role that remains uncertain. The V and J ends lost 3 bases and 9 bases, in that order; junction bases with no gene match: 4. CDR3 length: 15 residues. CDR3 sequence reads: CARSWGLAGGSEQFF. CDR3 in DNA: TGTGCCAGAAGCTGGGGACTAGCGGGAGGTAGTGAGCAGTTCTTC.